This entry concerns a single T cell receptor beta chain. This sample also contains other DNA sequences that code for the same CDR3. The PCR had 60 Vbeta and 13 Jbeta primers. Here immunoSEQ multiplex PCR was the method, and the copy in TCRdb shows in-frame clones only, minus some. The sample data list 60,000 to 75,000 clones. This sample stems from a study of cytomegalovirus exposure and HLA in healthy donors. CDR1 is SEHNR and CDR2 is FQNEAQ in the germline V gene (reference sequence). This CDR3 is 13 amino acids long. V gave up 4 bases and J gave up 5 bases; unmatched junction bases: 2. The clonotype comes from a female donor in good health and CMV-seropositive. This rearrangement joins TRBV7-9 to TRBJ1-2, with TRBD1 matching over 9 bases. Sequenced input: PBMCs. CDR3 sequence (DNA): TGTGCCAGCAGCTCGGGACAGGGTTATGGCTACACCTTC. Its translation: CASSSGQGYGYTF.